One and the same sample provided the 27 T cell receptor beta chains below, sequenced in a study of Graves' ophthalmopathy and Graves' hyperthyroidism. RNA transcripts were the template, and TCR beta CDR3 regions were amplified from them. Second-round multiplex PCR came after a first-round RT-PCR that employed HTBI primers. Using its own MiXCR run on the multiplex PCR reads, TCRdb lists one record per CDR3 protein. This table holds 1 million to 1.3 million distinct CDR3 sequences, 35% to 40% found once. The sequenced sample was peripheral blood or thyroid tissue (not recorded which). Receptors originate from an adult man with Graves' hyperthyroidism.

This clonotype was seen more than once but under ten times. V and J are TRBV12-3 or TRBV12-4 and TRBJ2-2, with D tentatively TRBD2 (6 bases). Trimming stripped 6 bases from V and 7 bases from J, with 21 bases between. The CDR3 contains 16 residues. The CDR3 DNA is TGTGCCAGCAGCCCTAGCGCCAGGACCCACCACGGGGAGCTGTTTTTT. Protein sequence: CASSPSARTHHGELFF.

This clonotype was counted many times. This chain connects TRBV5-1 to TRBJ1-4, with 7 bases aligning to TRBD1. CDR1 is SGHRS, CDR2 YFSETQ, per germline. The CDR3 loop spans 14 amino acids. The trim removed 5 bases at V and 0 bases at J, leaving 1 base unmatched. CDR3 region: CASRGTATNEKLFF. For the CDR3, the DNA is TGCGCCAGCAGGGGGACAGCAACTAATGAAAAACTGTTTTTT. Variable domain in full (rest from reference TRBV5-1 and TRBJ1-4): KAGVTQTPRYLIKTRGQQVTLSCSPISGHRSVSWYQQTPGQGLQFLFEYFSETQRNKGNFPGRFSGRQFSNSRSEMNVSTLELGDSALYLCASRGTATNEKLFFGSGTQLSVL.

The sample holds one count of this clonotype. The chain couples TRBV10-3 to TRBJ2-5; 9 bases align to TRBD1. V lost 11 bases and J lost 5; bases outside the gene matches: 9. The CDR3 runs to 13 residues. Per germline, CDR1 ENHRY and CDR2 SYGVKD. The CDR3 DNA follows: TGTGCCGCTACAGGGGGCGGGTTGGAGACCCAGTACTTC. Translating gives CAATGGGLETQYF.

The chain carries TRBV20-1 and TRBJ1-2; 10 nucleotides align to TRBD1. The CDR3 has 11 residues. V trimming: 1 base; J trimming: 14 bases; junction bases outside the gene matches: 4. The V gene's germline CDR1 is DFQATT and CDR2 SNEGSKA (reference sequence). CDR3 in DNA: TGCAGTGCTAGAGGGGACAGGGGATTTACCTTC. It translates to CSARGDRGFTF.

This chain connects TRBV6-5 to TRBJ2-5; possible D gene TRBD1, 6 bases. The CDR3 contains 14 residues. The V and J ends lost 5 bases and 9 bases respectively, with 19 bases between them. Germline loops: CDR1 MNHEY, CDR2 SVGAGI. CDR3 loop: CASSRQESNQPQYF. The CDR3 DNA is TGTGCCAGCAGTAGACAGGAGAGCAATCAGCCCCAGTACTTC.

This clonotype was counted between two and nine times. This chain uses TRBV20-1 with TRBJ2-2; D is perhaps TRBD1 or TRBD2 (5 bases each). Trimming took off 3 bases at V and 5 bases at J, with 13 bases between the two ends. The CDR3 runs 14 residues. CDR1 is DFQATT and CDR2 is SNEGSKA in the germline V gene (reference sequence). The CDR3 spells CSARRGSTTGELFF. In nucleotides, the CDR3 is TGCAGTGCTAGGAGGGGCAGTACGACCGGGGAGCTGTTTTTT.

V usage is TRBV5-1 and J usage is TRBJ1-1; no clear D. V dropped 4 bases and J dropped 2 bases, with 12 bases sitting between them. From germline, CDR1 is SGHRS and CDR2 YFSETQ. The CDR3 consists of 14 residues. DNA for the CDR3: TGCGCCAGCAGCCGGTGGGCGGACAACACTGAAGCTTTCTTT. The encoded protein is CASSRWADNTEAFF.

The chain carries TRBV7-9 and TRBJ1-1, with a weak D call TRBD1 (5 bases). V was shortened by 2 bases and J by 5 bases, with 9 bases between the two germline ends. CDR1 is SEHNR and CDR2 is FQNEAQ in the germline V gene (reference sequence). The CDR3 runs 13 residues. The CDR3 region is CASSLLQATEAFF. CDR3 DNA: TGTGCCAGCAGCTTACTACAGGCTACTGAAGCTTTCTTT.

Note on this clonotype: This clone may be a read error of a much larger clone one base away. This CDR3 is missing its conserved last phenylalanine or tryptophan, likely due to a read error. The CDR3 nucleotides are TGTGCCAGCAGCGTGGGACTGACCACCGGGGAGCTGTTTCTT. It codes for CASSVGLTTGELFL. The J gene is TRBJ2-2, the V gene TRBV14; D might be TRBD2 (6 bases). This CDR3 contains 14 residues. The V end lost 5 bases, the J end lost 4 bases, and 11 bases lay between the germline ends. In germline, CDR1 is SGHDN, CDR2 FVKESK.

This chain joins TRBV10-3 and TRBJ1-6; D ambiguous. CDR1 is ENHRY, CDR2 SYGVKD, per germline. There are 16 residues in the CDR3. Trimming pared 6 bases from V and 8 bases from J, leaving 20 bases between. CDR3 in amino acids: CAIRRSGINTDSPLHF. For the CDR3, the DNA is TGTGCCATCAGAAGGTCGGGGATAAACACCGATTCACCCCTCCACTTT.

The chain couples TRBV10-3 to TRBJ2-2; D might be TRBD1 (6 bases). The V gene's germline CDR1 is ENHRY and CDR2 SYGVKD. The CDR3 is made up of 12 amino acids. Between the trimmed V and J ends, which lost 4 bases and 9 bases, there was a span of 9 bases. The CDR3 bases are TGTGCCATCAGTGTACAGGGAAGGGAGCTGTTTTTT. Its protein is CAISVQGRELFF.

This clonotype occurred many times. The V and J genes are TRBV14 and TRBJ2-5; 10 bases are shared with TRBD2. J was trimmed by 5 bases and V by 5 bases; bases with no gene match: 11. The CDR3 totals 16 residues. The germline gives CDR1 SGHDN, CDR2 FVKESK. The CDR3: CASSAPASGSFETQYF. CDR3 nucleotide sequence: TGTGCCAGCAGCGCCCCCGCTAGCGGGAGTTTTGAGACCCAGTACTTC. Together with reference TRBV14 and TRBJ2-5, the CDR3 gives the full variable domain: EAGVTQFPSHSVIEKGQTVTLRCDPISGHDNLYWYRRVMGKEIKFLLHFVKESKQDESGMPNNRFLAERTGGTYSTLKVQPAELEDSGVYFCASSAPASGSFETQYFGPGTRLLVL.

The table lists this clonotype with a count of one. This chain connects TRBV4-3 to TRBJ2-1; D unresolved. CDR1 and CDR2 from the germline V gene are LGHNA and YSLEER. The CDR3 length is 13 residues. V lost 1 base and J lost 8, with 9 bases in between. DNA for the CDR3: TGCGCCAGCAGCCAAGGCCTGGTCGATGAGCAGTTCTTC. It codes for CASSQGLVDEQFF.

This clonotype was counted at least ten times. This chain uses TRBV6-5 with TRBJ1-6; 10 bases fit TRBD1. Trimming took 6 bases from V and 9 from J; bases not matched to a gene: 2. Looked up from germline, CDR1 is MNHEY and CDR2 is SVGAGI. This CDR3 comprises 13 residues. The DNA for the CDR3 is TGTGCCAGCAGGGGGACAGGGGTTTCACCCCTCCACTTT. It encodes CASRGTGVSPLHF.

The genes are TRBV11-2 and TRBJ1-3, with D hard to call. This CDR3 is built from 16 residues. The V and J ends lost 6 bases and 2 bases respectively, with 17 bases between them. Germline V CDR1 and CDR2: SGHAT, FQNNGV. The CDR3 loop reads CASRRAGGLAGNTIYF. CDR3 sequence (DNA): TGTGCCAGCAGACGGGCAGGTGGGCTTGCTGGAAACACCATATATTTT.

The chain employs TRBV19 and TRBJ1-1, with D possibly matching TRBD1 (6 bases). V shed 11 bases and J shed 12 bases, with 28 bases lying between them. Germline CDR1 reads LNHDA; CDR2 reads SQIVND (reference sequence). The CDR3 is 14 amino acids. This CDR3 reads CAWSLRDILPGTFF. In nucleotides, the CDR3 is TGTGCCTGGAGCCTCCGGGACATATTGCCAGGGACTTTCTTT.

This clonotype has only a few counts. The rearrangement links TRBV5-1 to TRBJ2-5; D might be TRBD1 or TRBD2, each matching 6 bases. Germline assignment: CDR1 SGHRS and CDR2 YFSETQ. The ends were cut back, 2 bases at V and 5 bases at J, with 16 bases in the middle. The CDR3 is 15 residues long. The CDR3 DNA sequence: TGCGCCAGCAGCTTATTCGGGGGCCAGGGGGAGACCCAGTACTTC. This codes for CASSLFGGQGETQYF.

The sample holds a few counts of this clonotype. It may be a read error: a sequence one base away is much more abundant. This chain uses TRBV5-6 with TRBJ1-5, with TRBD1 identical over 9 bases. V was clipped by 4 bases and J by 3 bases; unmatched bases: 5. This CDR3 has 15 amino acids. Germline V gene data show CDR1 as SGHDT and CDR2 as YYEEEE. The chain's CDR3 is CASSADRGFNQPQHF. CDR3 DNA: TGTGCCAGCAGCGCGGACAGGGGATTCAATCAGCCCCAGCATTTT.

This clonotype has a handful of counts. The chain recombines TRBV20-1 with TRBJ2-5, with TRBD1 matching over 7 bases. Germline loops: CDR1 DFQATT, CDR2 SNEGSKA (reference sequence). The CDR3 is made up of 15 amino acids. The V gene end was trimmed by 0 bases and the J gene end by 7 bases; junction bases not matched to a gene: 11. CDR3 protein: CSARDMRGQQGTQYF. CDR3 bases: TGCAGTGCTAGAGATATGAGGGGACAGCAGGGGACCCAGTACTTC.

There are many counts of this clonotype. The CDR3 DNA reads as TGCGCCAGCAGCTCGGACCGGGTGAACACTGAAGCTTTCTTT. This translates into CASSSDRVNTEAFF. The chain employs TRBV5-1 and TRBJ1-1, with D hard to call. The CDR3 contains 14 residues. V dropped 3 bases and J dropped 0 bases, with 9 bases sitting between them. From germline, CDR1 is SGHRS and CDR2 YFSETQ.

This clonotype has ten or more counts. This chain links TRBV6-5 with TRBJ1-5, with D uncertain. The germline V gene encodes CDR1 MNHEY and CDR2 SVGAGI. The CDR3 sequence is 13 residues long. The V end was cut by 6 bases, the J end by 3 bases, with 9 bases between. The CDR3: CASSRNHNQPQHF. The CDR3 DNA follows: TGTGCCAGCAGCCGCAACCACAATCAGCCCCAGCATTTT.

This clonotype was detected once. The chain recombines TRBV2 with TRBJ2-5; D unclear. V lost 4 bases and J 5 bases, leaving 8 bases between the germline ends. CDR1 is SNHLY, CDR2 FYNNEI, per germline. The CDR3 is 12 amino acids. In DNA form, the CDR3 reads TGTGCCAGCAGTGGCTTGGACGAGACCCAGTACTTC. It yields the protein CASSGLDETQYF.

The genes are TRBV20-1 and TRBJ1-1, with D unclear. Germline CDR1 DFQATT, CDR2 SNEGSKA (reference sequence). CDR3 size: 13 residues. Trimming stripped 3 bases from V and 1 base from J, with 9 bases between. The CDR3 nucleotides read TGCAGTGCTAGGGCCAGGACGAACACTGAAGCTTTCTTT. It specifies CSARARTNTEAFF.

The chain links TRBV6-5 to TRBJ1-1; D is possibly TRBD1 (6 bases). The length of the CDR3 is 14 residues. Germline V lookup: CDR1 MNHEY, CDR2 SVGAGI. Between the trimmed V and J ends, which lost 5 bases and 4 bases, there was a span of 14 bases. The CDR3 bases are TGTGCCAGCAGTGCCACCGGGGGGGCCACTGAAGCTTTCTTT. Amino acids: CASSATGGATEAFF.

V and J are TRBV7-6 and TRBJ2-7; D is uncertain. Germline CDR1 reads SGHVS; CDR2 reads FNYEAQ. Trimming removed 8 bases at V and 5 bases at J, with 19 bases between. The CDR3 length is 14 residues. CDR3 nucleotide sequence: TGTGCCAGCTCACTGGGTTATTGGGCCGACGAGCAGTACTTC. Its protein product is CASSLGYWADEQYF.

CDR3 sequence (DNA): TGTGCCAGCAGGCTGCAGGGGACAGAGCAGTACTTC. The encoded protein is CASRLQGTEQYF. This chain joins TRBV12-3 or TRBV12-4 and TRBJ2-7; D is perhaps TRBD1 (6 bases). V shed 6 bases and J shed 7 bases, with 13 bases lying between them. The CDR3 runs to 12 residues.

This sequence joins TRBV28 and TRBJ1-2; 8 bases are shared with TRBD1. The CDR3 extends over 13 amino acids. Germline lookup yields CDR1 MDHEN and CDR2 SYDVKM. The V and J ends lost 6 bases and 7 bases, in that order; junction bases with no gene match: 7. DNA of the CDR3: TGTGCCAGCAGGCGGACAGGGTCTAGTGGCTACACCTTC. It encodes CASRRTGSSGYTF.